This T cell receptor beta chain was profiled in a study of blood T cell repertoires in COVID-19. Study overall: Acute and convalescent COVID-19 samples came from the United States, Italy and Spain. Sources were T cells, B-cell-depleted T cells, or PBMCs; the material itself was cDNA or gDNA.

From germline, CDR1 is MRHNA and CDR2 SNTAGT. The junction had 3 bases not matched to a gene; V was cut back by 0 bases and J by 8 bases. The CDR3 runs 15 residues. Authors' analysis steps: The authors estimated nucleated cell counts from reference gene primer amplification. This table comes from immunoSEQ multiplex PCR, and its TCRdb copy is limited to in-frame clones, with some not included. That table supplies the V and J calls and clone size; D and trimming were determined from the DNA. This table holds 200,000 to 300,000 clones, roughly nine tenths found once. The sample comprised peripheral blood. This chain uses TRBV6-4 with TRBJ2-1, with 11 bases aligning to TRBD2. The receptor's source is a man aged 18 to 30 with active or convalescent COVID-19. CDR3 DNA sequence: TGTGCCAGCAGTGACTCTAGCGGGGGGGCCGATGAGCAGTTCTTC. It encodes CASSDSSGGADEQFF.